This T cell receptor beta chain appears in the sequencing data of a study of T cell responses to AZD1222 COVID-19 vaccine. Study background: Second doses were pooled across both intervals (about 4 or about 12 weeks).

V was pared by 4 bases and J by 8 bases, with 2 bases of the junction left unmatched. The germline gives CDR1 SGHNT, CDR2 YYREEE (reference sequence). The CDR3 loop spans 14 amino acids. Note on this clone: What it recognizes is unknown.

Study-wide points: Spike-specific TCR repertoires showed rising breadth and depth after two AZD1222 doses.

Generated by immunoSEQ multiplex PCR, the TCRdb table keeps only in-frame clones and is missing some. This table has approximately 110,000 clones, about 89% appearing once. The source of this sequence is an adult in good health. V is TRBV5-4 and J is TRBJ1-6; 11 positions agree with TRBD1. The sample consisted of peripheral blood, taken on day 0 of AZD1222 vaccination. This CDR3 is CASSLGQGDSPLHF. Here the CDR3 DNA reads TGTGCCAGCAGCCTGGGACAGGGGGATTCACCCCTCCACTTT.